This T cell receptor (beta chain) was recorded in a study of blood T cell repertoires in COVID-19. The V and J ends lost 0 bases and 0 bases, in that order; junction bases with no gene match: 2. The germline gives CDR1 SGHRS, CDR2 YFSETQ. The length of the CDR3 is 16 residues. In the authors' methods: Amplification of reference gene primers was used by the study to estimate nucleated cell counts. The table came from immunoSEQ multiplex PCR; TCRdb's copy has only in-frame clones and leaves some out. The DNA was the basis for D and trimming; V, J and clone size are from that table. The sample holds under 250,000 clones, around 83% seen once.

This clonotype originated in a man between 25 and 39 years old who had recovered from COVID-19. The specimen sequenced was peripheral blood. The chain carries TRBV5-1 and TRBJ2-2; 7 bases agree with TRBD1. The CDR3 spells CASSLVQGANTGELFF. As DNA, the CDR3 is TGCGCCAGCAGCTTGGTGCAGGGGGCGAACACCGGGGAGCTGTTTTTT.